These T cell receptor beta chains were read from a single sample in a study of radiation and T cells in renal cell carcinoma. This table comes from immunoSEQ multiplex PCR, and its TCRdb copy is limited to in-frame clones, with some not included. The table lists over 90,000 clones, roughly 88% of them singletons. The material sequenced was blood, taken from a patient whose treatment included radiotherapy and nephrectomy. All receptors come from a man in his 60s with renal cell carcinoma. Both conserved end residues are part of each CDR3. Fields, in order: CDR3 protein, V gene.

CDR3aa: CASSLASGEPVFQETQYF
v_gene: TRBV7-3

CDR3aa: CASSAATEQYEQYF
v_gene: TRBV25-1

CDR3aa: CASSVMGGGNQPQHF
v_gene: TRBV6-5

CDR3aa: CASSVRTTNYGYTF
v_gene: TRBV6-1

CDR3aa: CSVGAEPYEQYF
v_gene: TRBV29-1

CDR3aa: CASSTGLANYGYTF
v_gene: TRBV6-1

CDR3aa: CASSMTGRQETQYF
v_gene: TRBV5-1

CDR3aa: CAISDSRDGNGYTF
v_gene: TRBV10-3

CDR3aa: CASSQESRGLGPGTQYF
v_gene: TRBV4-2

CDR3aa: CASSFNSVHEQFF
v_gene: TRBV27

CDR3aa: CASSPVKSGFTGELFF
v_gene: TRBV5-4

CDR3aa: CATSRDYRFTEAFF
v_gene: TRBV15

CDR3aa: CASSSLGRQGSNQPQHF
v_gene: TRBV19

CDR3aa: CASSSLGGGPTYGYTF
v_gene: TRBV21-1

CDR3aa: CASSKGLGPQQLWNEQYF
v_gene: TRBV21-1

CDR3aa: CASSLLPGQGSRSYTF
v_gene: TRBV5-6

CDR3aa: CASSSTGTGPDIQYF
v_gene: TRBV13

CDR3aa: CASSKASRLNTEAFF
v_gene: TRBV19

CDR3aa: CASTPLSDGTDTQYF
v_gene: TRBV19

CDR3aa: CAISDRDSIEETQYF
v_gene: TRBV10-3

CDR3aa: CAISEGLLMGYEQYF
v_gene: TRBV10-3

CDR3aa: CASSLRQGVSYEQYF
v_gene: TRBV28

CDR3aa: CASSLAPGRGKETQYF
v_gene: TRBV5-1

CDR3aa: CASSLAGGPKETQYF
v_gene: TRBV5-4

CDR3aa: CASGVRPGGEQYF
v_gene: TRBV7-8

CDR3aa: CASSYPGQRDGYTF
v_gene: TRBV6-5

CDR3aa: CASSLEGSGRTGELFF
v_gene: TRBV11-3

CDR3aa: CAISESRDEQYF
v_gene: TRBV10-3

CDR3aa: CASSQVLGNTGELFF
v_gene: TRBV14

CDR3aa: CASSQVAGSSYEQYF
v_gene: TRBV4-1

CDR3aa: CASSLSLPEGGYTF
v_gene: TRBV28

CDR3aa: CASSLSGLADSETQYF
v_gene: TRBV7-9

CDR3aa: CASSLAGRPSPYF
v_gene: TRBV28

CDR3aa: CASSFLGEETQYF
v_gene: TRBV7-3

CDR3aa: CASSLAPGEVGYEQYF
v_gene: TRBV5-1

CDR3aa: CASSGRANRYEQYF
v_gene: TRBV28

CDR3aa: CASSRGPSNTEAFF
v_gene: TRBV7-2

CDR3aa: CASGWGPDYNEQFF
v_gene: TRBV5-1

CDR3aa: CASSLLGGRAYNEQFF
v_gene: TRBV5-6

CDR3aa: CASSESVGGRETQYF
v_gene: TRBV10-2

CDR3aa: CASSTTGTGKLFF
v_gene: TRBV19

CDR3aa: CSVETGGAPGYTF
v_gene: TRBV29-1

CDR3aa: CASSELSGDYNEQFF
v_gene: TRBV25-1

CDR3aa: CASSLAGDRGQGLFF
v_gene: TRBV7-9

CDR3aa: CASGPQGGGYEQYF
v_gene: TRBV7-8

CDR3aa: CASRRPGGEGTQYF
v_gene: TRBV7-9

CDR3aa: CASSDGKGVGYTF
v_gene: TRBV7-9

CDR3aa: CASSSSYEQYF
v_gene: TRBV2

CDR3aa: CASSGAGDSQPQHF
v_gene: TRBV6-6

CDR3aa: CASSISGGTGELFF
v_gene: TRBV19

CDR3aa: CASSQLRGAPSYEQYF
v_gene: TRBV4-1

CDR3aa: CASSPGTVTAYEQYF
v_gene: TRBV6-5